The present entry profiles one T cell receptor beta chain with its context. The antigen remains unidentified. The PCR used 60 Vbeta and 13 Jbeta primers. TCRdb's copy holds only in-frame clones and misses some; the assay was immunoSEQ multiplex PCR. The sample lists some 130,000 clones, approximately 84% occurring once. The sample belongs to a study of cytomegalovirus exposure and HLA in healthy donors. Whole-study results and caveats: Most sequenced TCRs were rare (though some public TCRs occurred in many donors).

J gave up 5 bases and V 7 bases, and 7 bases lay outside the gene matches. Germline V gene data show CDR1 as MNHNS and CDR2 as SASEGT. The CDR3 sequence is 14 residues long. This TCR derives from a woman aged 40 to 50 in good health and CMV-seronegative. The sample was PBMCs. The chain combines TRBV6-1 with TRBJ1-2; 10 bases align to TRBD1. CDR3 loop: CASKPRDRGYGYTF. In DNA, the CDR3 is TGTGCCAGCAAACCTAGGGACAGGGGTTATGGCTACACCTTC.